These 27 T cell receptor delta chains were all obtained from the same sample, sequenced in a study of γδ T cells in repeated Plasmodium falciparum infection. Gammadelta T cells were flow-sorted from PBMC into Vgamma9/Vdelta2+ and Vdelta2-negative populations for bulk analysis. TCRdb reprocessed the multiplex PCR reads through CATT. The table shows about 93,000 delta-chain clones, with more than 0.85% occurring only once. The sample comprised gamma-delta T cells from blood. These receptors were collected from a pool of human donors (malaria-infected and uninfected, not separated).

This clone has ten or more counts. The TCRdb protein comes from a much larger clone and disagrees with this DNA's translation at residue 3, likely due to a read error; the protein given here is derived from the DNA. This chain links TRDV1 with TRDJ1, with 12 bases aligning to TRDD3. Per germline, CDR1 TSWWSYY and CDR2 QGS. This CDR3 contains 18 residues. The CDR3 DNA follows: TGTGCTCCTGGGGAAACGCAGGAACTACTGGGGGATACCCTTAAACTCATCTTT. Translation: CAPGETQELLGDTLKLIF.

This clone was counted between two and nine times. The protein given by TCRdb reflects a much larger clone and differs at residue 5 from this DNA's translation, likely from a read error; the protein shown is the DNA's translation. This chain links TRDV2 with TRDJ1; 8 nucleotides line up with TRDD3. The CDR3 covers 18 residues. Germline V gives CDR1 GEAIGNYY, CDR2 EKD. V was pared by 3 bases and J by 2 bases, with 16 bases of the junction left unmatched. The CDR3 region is CACDSVGDGAPRTDKLIF. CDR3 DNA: TGTGCCTGTGACTCCGTGGGGGATGGGGCCCCACGAACCGATAAACTCATCTTT.

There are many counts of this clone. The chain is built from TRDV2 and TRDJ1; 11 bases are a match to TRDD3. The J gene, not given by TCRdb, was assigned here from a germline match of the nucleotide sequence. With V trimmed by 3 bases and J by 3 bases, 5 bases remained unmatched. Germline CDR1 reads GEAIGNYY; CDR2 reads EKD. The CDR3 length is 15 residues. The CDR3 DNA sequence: TGTGCCTGTGACGCGGTGGGGGATACGCCCGATAAACTCATCTTT. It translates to CACDAVGDTPDKLIF.

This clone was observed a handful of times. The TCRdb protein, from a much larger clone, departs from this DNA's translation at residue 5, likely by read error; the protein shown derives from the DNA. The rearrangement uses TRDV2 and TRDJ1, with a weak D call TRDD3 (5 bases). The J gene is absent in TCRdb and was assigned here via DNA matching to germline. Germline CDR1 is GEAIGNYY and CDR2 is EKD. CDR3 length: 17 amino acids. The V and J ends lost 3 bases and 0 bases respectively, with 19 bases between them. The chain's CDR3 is CACDSVLWGTYTDKLIF. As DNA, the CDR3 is TGTGCCTGTGACTCTGTCTTATGGGGAACCTACACCGATAAACTCATCTTT.

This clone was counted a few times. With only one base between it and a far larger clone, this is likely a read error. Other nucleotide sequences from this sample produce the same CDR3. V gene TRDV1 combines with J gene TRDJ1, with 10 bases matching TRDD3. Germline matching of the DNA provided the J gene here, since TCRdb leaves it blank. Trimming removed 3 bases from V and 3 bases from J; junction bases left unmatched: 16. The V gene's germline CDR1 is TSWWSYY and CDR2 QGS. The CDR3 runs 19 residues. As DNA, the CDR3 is TGTGCTCTTGGGGAGAGTCCCCGTACTGGGGGATGTAACTCCGATAAACTCATCTTT. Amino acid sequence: CALGESPRTGGCNSDKLIF.

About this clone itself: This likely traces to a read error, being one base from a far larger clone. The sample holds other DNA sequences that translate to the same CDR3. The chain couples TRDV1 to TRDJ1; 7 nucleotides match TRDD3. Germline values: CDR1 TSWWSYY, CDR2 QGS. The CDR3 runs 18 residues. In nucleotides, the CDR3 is TGTGCCCTTGGGTCTTACCGTTCCATCTGGGGGCCACTCGATAAACTCATCTTT. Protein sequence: CALGSYRSIWGPLDKLIF.

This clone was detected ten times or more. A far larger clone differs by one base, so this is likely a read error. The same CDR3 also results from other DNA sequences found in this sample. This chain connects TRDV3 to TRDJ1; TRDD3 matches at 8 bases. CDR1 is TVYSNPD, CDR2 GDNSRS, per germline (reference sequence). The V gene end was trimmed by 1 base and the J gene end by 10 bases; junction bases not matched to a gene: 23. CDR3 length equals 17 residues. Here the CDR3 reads CAFIKLPLQTLTGGLIF. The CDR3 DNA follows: TGTGCCTTTATAAAACTCCCCTTACAAACCCTGACTGGGGGACTCATCTTT.

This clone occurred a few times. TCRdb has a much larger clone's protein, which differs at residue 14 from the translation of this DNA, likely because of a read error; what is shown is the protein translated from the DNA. The CDR3 nucleotides are TGTGCTCTTGGGGAACGGGCCCGCTCATACGCCGATAAACACATCTTT. This encodes CALGERARSYADKHIF. V gene assignment gives TRDV1, but the J gene was left uncalled; TRDD3 is the table's D call and was not checked against the DNA. Germline V CDR1 and CDR2: TSWWSYY, QGS. The CDR3 runs to 16 residues.

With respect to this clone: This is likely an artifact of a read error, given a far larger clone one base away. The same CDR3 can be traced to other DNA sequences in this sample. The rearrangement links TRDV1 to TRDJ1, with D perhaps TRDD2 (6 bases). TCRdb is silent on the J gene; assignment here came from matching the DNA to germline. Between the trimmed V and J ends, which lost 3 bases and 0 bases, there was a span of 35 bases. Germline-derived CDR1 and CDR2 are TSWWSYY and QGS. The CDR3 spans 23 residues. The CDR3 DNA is TGTGCTCTTGGGGATCACATCCCTGTAGTGCCACCCGGGGTCCTACCGTACACCGATAAACTCATCTTT. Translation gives CALGDHIPVVPPGVLPYTDKLIF.

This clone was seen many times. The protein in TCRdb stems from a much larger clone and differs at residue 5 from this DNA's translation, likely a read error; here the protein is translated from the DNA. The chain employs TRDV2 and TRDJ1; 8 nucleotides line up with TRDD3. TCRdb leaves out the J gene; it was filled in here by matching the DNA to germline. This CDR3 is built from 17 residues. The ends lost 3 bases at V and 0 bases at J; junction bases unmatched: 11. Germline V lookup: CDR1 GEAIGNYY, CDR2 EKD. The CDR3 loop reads CACDPVSGIRNTDKLIF. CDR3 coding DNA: TGTGCCTGTGACCCCGTCTCCGGGATACGAAACACCGATAAACTCATCTTT.

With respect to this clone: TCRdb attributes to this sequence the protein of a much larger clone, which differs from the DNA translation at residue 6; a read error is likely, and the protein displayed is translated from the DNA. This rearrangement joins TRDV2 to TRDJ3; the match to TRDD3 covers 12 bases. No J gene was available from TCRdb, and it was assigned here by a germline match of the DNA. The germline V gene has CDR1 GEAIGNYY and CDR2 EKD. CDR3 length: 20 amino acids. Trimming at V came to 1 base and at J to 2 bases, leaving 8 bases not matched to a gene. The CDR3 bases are TGTGCCTGTGACACGGCGGAACTGGGGGATACCCCCTGGGACACCCGACAGATGTTTTTC. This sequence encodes CACDTAELGDTPWDTRQMFF.

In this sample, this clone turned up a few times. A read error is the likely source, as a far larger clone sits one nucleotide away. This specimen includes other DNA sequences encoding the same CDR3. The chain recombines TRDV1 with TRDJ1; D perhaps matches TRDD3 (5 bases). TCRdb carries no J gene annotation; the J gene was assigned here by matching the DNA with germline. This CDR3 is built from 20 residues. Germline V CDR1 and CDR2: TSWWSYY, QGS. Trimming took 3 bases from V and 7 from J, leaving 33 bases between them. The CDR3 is CALGDRHSVRGKVGRVKLIF. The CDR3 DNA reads TGTGCTCTTGGGGACCGGCATAGCGTCCGAGGGAAGGTGGGGAGAGTTAAACTCATCTTT.

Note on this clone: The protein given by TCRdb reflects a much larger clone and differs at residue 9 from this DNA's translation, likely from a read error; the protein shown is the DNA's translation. CDR3 protein: CALGGLPACWGQYTDKLIF. The CDR3 nucleotides read TGTGCTCTTGGGGGCCTTCCCGCGTGCTGGGGCCAGTACACCGATAAACTCATCTTT. The V gene is TRDV1, the J gene TRDJ1; perhaps D is TRDD2 or TRDD3 (6 bases each). Germline matching of the DNA provided the J gene here, since TCRdb leaves it blank. The CDR3 is made up of 19 amino acids. From germline, CDR1 is TSWWSYY and CDR2 QGS. V lost 4 bases and J 0 bases, leaving 24 bases between the germline ends.

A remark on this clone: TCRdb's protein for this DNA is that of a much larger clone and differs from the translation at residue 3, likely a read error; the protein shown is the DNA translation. CDR3 nucleotides: TGTGCTCCCGAACCTTCACTCGGGGGGACATCCTGGGACACCCGACAGATGTTTTTC. It yields the protein CAPEPSLGGTSWDTRQMFF. The chain carries TRDV1 and TRDJ3; D possibly corresponds to TRDD3 (6 bases). The J gene comes from matching the DNA to germline here; TCRdb lacks it. The CDR3 is 19 amino acids. CDR1 is TSWWSYY and CDR2 is QGS in the germline V gene. Trimming stripped 10 bases from V and 1 base from J, with 23 bases between.

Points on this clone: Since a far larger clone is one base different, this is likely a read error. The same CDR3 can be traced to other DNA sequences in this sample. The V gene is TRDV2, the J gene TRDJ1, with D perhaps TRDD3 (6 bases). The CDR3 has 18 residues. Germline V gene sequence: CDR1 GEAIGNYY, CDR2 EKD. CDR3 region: CACDSPRMGGRYTDKLIF. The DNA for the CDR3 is TGTGCCTGTGACAGTCCGAGAATGGGGGGCAGGTACACCGATAAACTCATCTTC.

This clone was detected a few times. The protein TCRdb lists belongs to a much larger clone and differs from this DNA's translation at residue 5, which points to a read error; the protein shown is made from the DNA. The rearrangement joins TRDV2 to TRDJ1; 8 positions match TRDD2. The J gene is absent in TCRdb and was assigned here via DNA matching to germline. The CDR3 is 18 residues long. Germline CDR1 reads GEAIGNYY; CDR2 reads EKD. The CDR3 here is CADKTSYVPGDVTDKLIF. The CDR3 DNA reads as TGTGCAGACAAGACTTCCTACGTACCTGGGGACGTTACCGATAAACTCATCTTT.

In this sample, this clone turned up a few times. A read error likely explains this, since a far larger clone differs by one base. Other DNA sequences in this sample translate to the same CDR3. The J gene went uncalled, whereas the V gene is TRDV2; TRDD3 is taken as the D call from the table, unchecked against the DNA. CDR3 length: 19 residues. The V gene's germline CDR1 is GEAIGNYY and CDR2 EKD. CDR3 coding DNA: TGTGCCTGTGACACCCCATGGGATACTAAAGGCCCGTACACCGATAAACTAATCTTT. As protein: CACDTPWDTKGPYTDKLIF.

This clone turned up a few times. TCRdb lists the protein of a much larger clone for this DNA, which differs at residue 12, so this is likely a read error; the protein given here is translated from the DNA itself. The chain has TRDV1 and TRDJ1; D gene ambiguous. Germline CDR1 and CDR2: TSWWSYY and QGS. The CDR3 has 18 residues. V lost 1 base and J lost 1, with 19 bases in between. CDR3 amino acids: CALGERGRRALCTDKLIF. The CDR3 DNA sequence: TGTGCTCTTGGGGAACGAGGAAGGCGAGCGCTTTGCACCGATAAACTCATCTTT.

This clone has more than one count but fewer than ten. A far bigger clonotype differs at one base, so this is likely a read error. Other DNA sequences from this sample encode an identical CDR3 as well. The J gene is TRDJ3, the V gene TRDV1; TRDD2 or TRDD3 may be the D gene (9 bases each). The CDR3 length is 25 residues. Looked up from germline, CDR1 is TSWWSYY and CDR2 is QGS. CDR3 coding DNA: TGTGCTCTTGGGGACGGCCTTCCTACGCTTTACTGGGGGACCCGTAGCTCCTGGGACACCCGGCAGATGTTTTTC. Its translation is CALGDGLPTLYWGTRSSWDTRQMFF.

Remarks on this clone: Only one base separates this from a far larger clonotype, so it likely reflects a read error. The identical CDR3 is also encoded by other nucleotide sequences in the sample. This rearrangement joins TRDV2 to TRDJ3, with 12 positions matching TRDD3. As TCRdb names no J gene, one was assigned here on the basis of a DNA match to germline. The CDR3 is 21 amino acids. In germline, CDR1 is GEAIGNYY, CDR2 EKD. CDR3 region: CACDTASLLGDTTWDTRQMFF. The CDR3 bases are TGTGCCTGCGACACCGCGTCCCTACTGGGGGATACCACCTGGGACACCCGACAGATGTTTTTC.

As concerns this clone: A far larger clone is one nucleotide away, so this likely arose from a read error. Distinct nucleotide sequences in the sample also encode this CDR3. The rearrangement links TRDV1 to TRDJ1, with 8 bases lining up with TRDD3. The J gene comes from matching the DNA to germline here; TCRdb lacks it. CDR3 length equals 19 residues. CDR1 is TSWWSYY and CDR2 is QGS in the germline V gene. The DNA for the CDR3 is TGTGCCCTTGGGGAACTAGTCGCCCCTCGGGGGATAGGGACCGATAAACTCATCTTT. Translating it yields CALGELVAPRGIGTDKLIF.

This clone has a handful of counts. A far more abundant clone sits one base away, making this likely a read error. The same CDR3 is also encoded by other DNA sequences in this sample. CDR3 sequence reads: CALSSGGDTPALLLIF. DNA of the CDR3: TGTGCTCTTTCCTCGGGGGGGGATACGCCGGCGTTGTTGCTCATCTTC. No J gene call was made, and the V gene is TRDV1; the listed D gene, TRDD3, was not tested against the DNA. CDR1 and CDR2 from the germline V gene are TSWWSYY and QGS. This CDR3 has 16 residues.

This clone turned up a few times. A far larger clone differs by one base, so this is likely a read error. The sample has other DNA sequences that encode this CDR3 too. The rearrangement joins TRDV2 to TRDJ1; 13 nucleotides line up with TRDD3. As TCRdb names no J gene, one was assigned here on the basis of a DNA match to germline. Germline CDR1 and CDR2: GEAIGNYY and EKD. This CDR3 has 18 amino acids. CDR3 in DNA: TGTGCCTGCGACATTCTACTGGGGGATACGCCCTACACCGATAAACTCATCTTT. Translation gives CACDILLGDTPYTDKLIF.

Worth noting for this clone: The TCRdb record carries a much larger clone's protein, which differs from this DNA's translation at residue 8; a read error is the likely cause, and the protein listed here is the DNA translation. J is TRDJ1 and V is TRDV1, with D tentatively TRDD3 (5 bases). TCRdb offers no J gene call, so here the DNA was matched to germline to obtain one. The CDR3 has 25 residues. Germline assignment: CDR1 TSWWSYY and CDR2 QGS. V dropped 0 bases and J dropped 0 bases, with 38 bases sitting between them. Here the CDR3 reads CALGELGGLGYSSSSGGQYTDKLIF. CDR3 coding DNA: TGTGCTCTTGGGGAACTAGGCGGGCTCGGCTACTCTAGCTCATCCGGGGGGCAGTACACCGATAAACTCATCTTT.

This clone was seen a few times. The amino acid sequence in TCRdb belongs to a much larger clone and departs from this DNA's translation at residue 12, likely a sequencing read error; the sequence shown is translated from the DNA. The CDR3 DNA reads as TGTGCCTGTGACAAACTGGGGGACGACGCTTTGCACACCGATAAACTCATCTTT. Protein sequence: CACDKLGDDALHTDKLIF. V and J are TRDV2 and TRDJ1; TRDD3 aligns across 9 bases. CDR1 and CDR2 from the germline V gene are GEAIGNYY and EKD. Trimming took 2 bases from V and 0 from J; bases not matched to a gene: 12. This CDR3 spans 18 amino acids.

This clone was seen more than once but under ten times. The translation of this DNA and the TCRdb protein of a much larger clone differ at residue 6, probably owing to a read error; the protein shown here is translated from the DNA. The CDR3 loop is CACDTAGGVGDTEQVTDKLIF. The CDR3 DNA reads as TGTGCCTGTGACACCGCGGGGGGTGTGGGGGATACAGAACAGGTCACCGATAAACTCATCTTT. The chain joins TRDV2 to TRDJ1; TRDD3 matches 10 bases. TCRdb carries no J gene annotation; the J gene was assigned here by matching the DNA with germline. V gave up 0 bases and J gave up 1 base; unmatched junction bases: 19. The CDR3 totals 21 residues. CDR1 GEAIGNYY and CDR2 EKD come from the germline V gene.

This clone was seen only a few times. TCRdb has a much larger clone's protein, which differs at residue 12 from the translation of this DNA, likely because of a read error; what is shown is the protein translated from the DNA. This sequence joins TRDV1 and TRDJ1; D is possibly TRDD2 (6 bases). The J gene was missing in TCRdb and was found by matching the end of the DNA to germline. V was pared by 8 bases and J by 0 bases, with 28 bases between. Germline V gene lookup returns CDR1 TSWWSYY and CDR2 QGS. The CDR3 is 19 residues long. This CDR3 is CALSYRDGRGLRYTDKLIF. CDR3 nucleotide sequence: TGTGCTCTTTCCTACCGGGATGGTAGAGGGTTACGGTACACCGATAAACTCATCTTT.